This T cell receptor beta chain came from a study of blood T cells in healthy people across ages. The use of a sample-barcoded 5' primer and a J-beta primer mix characterized a second PCR of about 7 to 12 cycles. Per sample, CDR3-containing paired-end reads numbered at least 3 million. TCRdb re-derived calls from the 5' RACE reads in MiXCR, one entry per CDR3 protein. This sample carries approximately 2,000,000 distinct CDR3 sequences, approximately 40% of them seen once, and the ten largest clones take roughly 23%. Trimming removed 4 bases at V and 9 bases at J, with 12 bases between. Germline V lookup: CDR1 KGHDR, CDR2 SFDVKD. The CDR3 has 13 amino acids. This clonotype was counted a few times.

The clonotype was recovered from a human donor in good health. V usage is TRBV24-1 and J usage is TRBJ1-5, with a possible D match to TRBD1 (5 bases). Specimen: blood. In DNA form, the CDR3 reads TGTGCCACCAGTGACGAGGGACTCATGCCCCAGCATTTT. Its protein is CATSDEGLMPQHF.